This entry lists 30 T cell receptor beta chains sequenced from one sample in a study of T cells in Graves' hyperthyroidism and ophthalmopathy. Amplification of TCR beta CDR3 regions was performed using RNA transcripts as template. The TCR CDR3 was amplified in a first-round RT-PCR using the HTBI primer set. TCRdb called the multiplex PCR reads again in MiXCR, with one record for every CDR3 protein. The table records around 420,000 distinct CDR3 sequences, roughly 14% of them present only once. The sequencing input was blood. These TCRs come from a woman aged 18-29 years with Graves' hyperthyroidism.

The chain combines TRBV6-1 with TRBJ2-7, with a tentative D call TRBD1 (6 bases). The CDR3 totals 16 residues. Germline V CDR1 and CDR2: MNHNS, SASEGT. The germline V and J ends were trimmed by 6 bases and 3 bases, with 21 bases remaining between them. The CDR3 coding sequence is TGTGCCAGCAGGAGGGGTTCAGGGGCCGATGTCTACGAGCAGTACTTC. Its protein is CASRRGSGADVYEQYF.

The chain is built from TRBV4-1 and TRBJ1-5; possibly TRBD1 for D (6 bases). Germline V gene sequence: CDR1 MGHRA, CDR2 YSYEKL. V lost 2 bases, J lost 0 bases, and 17 bases lay in between. The CDR3 has 18 residues. CDR3 loop: CASSQTTGQEFSNQPQHF. The CDR3 nucleotides are TGCGCCAGCAGCCAAACGACAGGTCAGGAATTTAGCAATCAGCCCCAGCATTTT.

This clonotype appeared many times. This chain connects TRBV9 to TRBJ2-7, with TRBD2 as a possible D gene (5 bases). This CDR3 spans 13 amino acids. Trimming cost V 4 bases and J 7 bases, with 15 bases left between them. In germline, CDR1 is SGDLS, CDR2 YYNGEE. In DNA, the CDR3 is TGTGCCAGCAGCCCAAGCGGATCCGGGGAGCAGTACTTC. Its protein product is CASSPSGSGEQYF.

This clonotype was observed many times. This chain links TRBV5-1 with TRBJ2-7; no definite D call. Trimming cost V 0 bases and J 7 bases, with 11 bases left between them. CDR1 and CDR2 from the germline V gene are SGHRS and YFSETQ. This CDR3 region has 13 residues. The DNA of the CDR3 is TGCGCCAGCAGCTTGGAGGACCCCCGGGAGCAGTACTTC. Residues: CASSLEDPREQYF.

Ten or more counts support this clonotype. This chain joins TRBV7-8 and TRBJ2-1, with 12 nucleotides matching TRBD1. Losses at the gene ends were 11 bases for V and 9 bases for J; bases not matched to a gene: 17. The CDR3 contains 16 residues. Germline V CDR1 and CDR2: SGHVS, FQNEAQ. In DNA, the CDR3 is TGTGCCTTCTGGGGCCAGGGACAGGGGGCCTGGGGTGAGCAGTTCTTC. Translated, it gives CAFWGQGQGAWGEQFF.

This clonotype was observed at least ten times. This chain connects TRBV6-1 to TRBJ1-2; 9 positions match TRBD1. V shed 6 bases, J shed 4 bases, and the junction held 6 bases outside the gene matches. The CDR3 covers 14 residues. Germline CDR1 and CDR2: MNHNS and SASEGT. The CDR3 coding sequence is TGTGCCAGCAGCTCTCAGGACAGGGGCTATGGCTACACCTTC. Its translation: CASSSQDRGYGYTF.

This clonotype was found a few times. The chain employs TRBV7-3 and TRBJ2-2; D possibly corresponds to TRBD1 (5 bases). CDR3 length: 14 residues. Germline CDR1 SGHTA, CDR2 FQGTGA. Between the trimmed V and J ends, which lost 0 bases and 8 bases, there was a span of 10 bases. CDR3 coding DNA: TGTGCCAGCAGCTTAACCCTCACAGGAGGGGAGCTGTTTTTT. It specifies CASSLTLTGGELFF.

This clonotype was detected many times. The chain uses TRBV2 and TRBJ2-2, with 15 bases lining up with TRBD2. The CDR3 extends over 18 amino acids. The germline CDR1 and CDR2 sequences are SNHLY and FYNNEI. After removal of 5 bases from V and 0 bases from J, the junction contained 4 bases not matched to a gene. In DNA form, the CDR3 reads TGTGCCAGCAGTTGGACTAGCGGGAGGGCCGCGAACACCGGGGAGCTGTTTTTT. It translates to CASSWTSGRAANTGELFF.

The table lists this clonotype with many counts. The genes are TRBV6-1 and TRBJ1-5; the match to TRBD1 covers 9 bases. CDR3 length: 17 amino acids. V shed 5 bases, J shed 0 bases, and the junction held 8 bases outside the gene matches. CDR1 is MNHNS, CDR2 SASEGT, per germline. CDR3 DNA sequence: TGTGCCAGCAGTTCTGGGACAGGGTGGGCTAGCAATCAGCCCCAGCATTTT. Residues: CASSSGTGWASNQPQHF.

This clonotype was recorded at least ten times. The chain has TRBV20-1 and TRBJ1-2, with D perhaps matching TRBD1 (5 bases). The germline V gene encodes CDR1 DFQATT and CDR2 SNEGSKA (reference sequence). Trimming took 1 base from V and 4 from J, leaving 16 bases between them. The CDR3 extends over 15 amino acids. The CDR3 spells CSARGAGRDLYGYTF. DNA for the CDR3: TGCAGTGCTAGAGGGGCAGGGCGTGACCTCTATGGCTACACCTTC.

This clonotype was detected many times. This chain uses TRBV7-8 with TRBJ2-3; 7 bases agree with TRBD2. The J segment lost 0 bases and the V segment lost 1 base, leaving 7 bases of the junction unmatched. Per germline, CDR1 SGHVS and CDR2 FQNEAQ. CDR3 length equals 17 residues. This CDR3 reads CASSLGGSGASTDTQYF. The CDR3 DNA follows: TGTGCCAGCAGCTTAGGGGGGAGCGGGGCTAGCACAGATACGCAGTATTTT.

This chain joins TRBV9 and TRBJ1-3, with TRBD1 identical over 7 bases. J was trimmed by 8 bases and V by 0 bases; bases with no gene match: 5. CDR3 length: 14 amino acids. Germline CDR1 SGDLS, CDR2 YYNGEE. This CDR3 is CASSVEGAVDTIYF. The DNA for the CDR3 is TGTGCCAGCAGCGTAGAGGGGGCGGTGGACACCATATATTTT.

In this sample, this clonotype turned up many times. V is TRBV10-3 and J is TRBJ1-5, with unresolved D. The CDR3 contains 13 residues. Deletions cut 2 bases from V and 3 bases from J, with 5 bases between. The germline CDR1 and CDR2 sequences are ENHRY and SYGVKD. Here the CDR3 DNA reads TGTGCCATCAGTGAGGGGTACAATCAGCCCCAGCATTTT. Its translation is CAISEGYNQPQHF.

This clonotype was counted a few times. V gene TRBV5-5 combines with J gene TRBJ2-3, with 12 bases aligning to TRBD2. This CDR3 is 16 amino acids long. V was clipped by 6 bases and J by 3 bases; unmatched bases: 8. The V gene's germline CDR1 is SGHKS and CDR2 YYEKEE (reference sequence). The CDR3 sequence: CASNSGLAGITDTQYF. The CDR3, as DNA: TGTGCCAGCAACTCCGGACTAGCGGGGATTACAGATACGCAGTATTTT.

This clonotype was seen ten or more times. The chain is built from TRBV27 and TRBJ1-2, with 8 bases that match TRBD1. Per the germline V gene, CDR1 is MNHEY and CDR2 is SMNVEV (reference sequence). The junction had 4 bases not matched to a gene; V was cut back by 3 bases and J by 4 bases. This CDR3 region has 14 residues. Here the CDR3 reads CASSFQGAGYGYTF. In DNA, the CDR3 is TGTGCCAGCAGTTTTCAGGGGGCGGGCTATGGCTACACCTTC.

The gene calls are TRBV12-3 or TRBV12-4 and TRBJ2-7, with a possible D match to TRBD2 (6 bases). The V end was cut by 7 bases, the J end by 3 bases, with 16 bases between. The CDR3 sequence is 14 residues long. The CDR3: CASKTGRRDYEQYF. CDR3 nucleotides: TGTGCCAGCAAGACGGGAAGGCGGGACTACGAGCAGTACTTC.

This clonotype has more than one count but fewer than ten. DNA of the CDR3: TGCAGTGCTTCCATAAGCGGGTGGGCGACCCAGTACTTC. Translating it yields CSASISGWATQYF. V gene TRBV20-1 combines with J gene TRBJ2-5, with D perhaps TRBD2 (6 bases). The CDR3 sequence is 13 residues long. The germline V gene encodes CDR1 DFQATT and CDR2 SNEGSKA (reference sequence). The ends were cut back, 5 bases at V and 7 bases at J, with 17 bases in the middle.

Ten or more counts support this clonotype. This chain connects TRBV6-5 to TRBJ2-7, with D possibly being TRBD1 (5 bases). V lost 0 bases to trimming and J lost 0 bases, with 9 bases between them. CDR3 length equals 15 residues. Germline V gene lookup returns CDR1 MNHEY and CDR2 SVGAGI. The CDR3 region has the DNA TGTGCCAGCAGTTACTCGTCCGACAGCTCCTACGAGCAGTACTTC. This gives the protein CASSYSSDSSYEQYF.

The chain joins TRBV11-2 to TRBJ1-1; 7 bases fit TRBD1. Germline values: CDR1 SGHAT, CDR2 FQNNGV. Trimming took 5 bases from V and 0 from J; bases not matched to a gene: 6. This CDR3 spans 15 amino acids. Written as DNA, the CDR3 is TGTGCCAGCAGCGAAGAGGGACAGCTGAACACTGAAGCTTTCTTT. Translating it yields CASSEEGQLNTEAFF.

In this sample, this clonotype turned up a few times. V is TRBV15 and J is TRBJ1-3; 10 nucleotides match TRBD1. The CDR3 spans 15 residues. Germline CDR1 is LNHNV and CDR2 is YYDKDF (reference sequence). Trimming cost V 8 bases and J 3 bases; bases outside gene matches: 7. In nucleotides, the CDR3 is TGTGCCACCGGGTCTGACAGGGGGCATGGAAACACCATATATTTT. This encodes CATGSDRGHGNTIYF.

This clonotype was found many times. The chain couples TRBV4-2 to TRBJ1-3; D may be TRBD1 (5 bases). This CDR3 spans 15 amino acids. The germline V gene has CDR1 LGHNA and CDR2 YNFKEQ. Trimming removed 2 bases from V and 2 bases from J, with 10 bases in between. DNA for the CDR3: TGTGCCAGCAGCCAATTGGAGGGGACTGGAAACACCATATATTTT. This gives the protein CASSQLEGTGNTIYF.

This clonotype was seen many times. This chain uses TRBV18 with TRBJ2-1; perhaps TRBD2 as D (5 bases). CDR1 is KGHSH and CDR2 is LQKENI in the germline V gene. The V end was cut by 3 bases, the J end by 0 bases, with 15 bases between. This CDR3 spans 17 amino acids. The DNA for the CDR3 is TGTGCCAGCTCACCGATGATAGCGTTTGACTCCTACAATGAGCAGTTCTTC. This codes for CASSPMIAFDSYNEQFF.

This clonotype has ten or more counts. The chain joins TRBV20-1 to TRBJ2-5; D might be TRBD2 (5 bases). The CDR3 totals 13 residues. V was trimmed by 5 bases and J by 6 bases, leaving 16 bases between them. From germline, CDR1 is DFQATT and CDR2 SNEGSKA (reference sequence). The CDR3 region has the DNA TGCAGTGCTGTCGGCGGGCCCGAAAAGACCCAGTACTTC. Encoded protein: CSAVGGPEKTQYF.

The genes are TRBV2 and TRBJ2-1, with TRBD2 matching 14 bases. The germline gives CDR1 SNHLY, CDR2 FYNNEI. This CDR3 has 15 residues. Unmatched junction bases numbered 7, after V lost 6 bases and J lost 9 bases. The CDR3 coding sequence is TGTGCCAGCAGGCCGACTAGCGGGAGGGTCTCTGAGCAGTTCTTC. Protein: CASRPTSGRVSEQFF.

The V and J genes are TRBV3-1 and TRBJ2-2; TRBD2 matches at 14 bases. The germline gives CDR1 LGHDT, CDR2 YNNKEL (reference sequence). The CDR3 runs 18 residues. With V trimmed by 2 bases and J by 7 bases, 9 bases remained unmatched. CDR3 residues: CASSQHGTSGGWIGELFF. As DNA, the CDR3 is TGTGCCAGCAGCCAACATGGGACTAGCGGGGGTTGGATCGGGGAGCTGTTTTTT.

This chain links TRBV6-2 or TRBV6-3 with TRBJ2-1; 7 bases are shared with TRBD2. The CDR3 has 14 residues. Germline CDR1 and CDR2: MNHEY and SVGEGT. V dropped 4 bases and J dropped 8; count of bases not matched to a gene: 8. The CDR3 region has the DNA TGTGCCAGCAGTTCCGGCGGGAGTAAGGATGAGCAGTTCTTC. It yields the protein CASSSGGSKDEQFF.

This clonotype came up a few times. This chain joins TRBV6-5 and TRBJ2-7; 9 bases align to TRBD1. Trimming at V came to 2 bases and at J to 3 bases, leaving 11 bases not matched to a gene. Per germline, CDR1 MNHEY and CDR2 SVGAGI. This CDR3 contains 17 residues. The CDR3 bases are TGTGCCAGCAGTTACACAATCGGGACAGGGAAAAACTACGAGCAGTACTTC. Translated: CASSYTIGTGKNYEQYF.

This clonotype was counted many times. The chain is built from TRBV2 and TRBJ2-5; the D is unclear. CDR3 length: 13 residues. In germline, CDR1 is SNHLY, CDR2 FYNNEI. Trimming cost V 1 base and J 7 bases, with 10 bases left between them. DNA for the CDR3: TGTGCCAGCAGTGAAGAGGCAGATCGGACCCAGTACTTC. It encodes CASSEEADRTQYF.

This clonotype has a handful of counts. The V and J genes are TRBV25-1 and TRBJ1-6; D possibly corresponds to TRBD1 (6 bases). Germline lookup yields CDR1 MGHDK and CDR2 SYGVNS. Trimming stripped 8 bases from V and 11 bases from J, with 7 bases between. CDR3 length: 10 residues. The CDR3: CASGGAPLHF. DNA for the CDR3: TGTGCCAGCGGGGGCGCACCCCTCCACTTT.

This clonotype was counted many times. This rearrangement joins TRBV20-1 to TRBJ1-5; a possible D gene is TRBD1 (6 bases). There are 13 residues in the CDR3. The germline CDR1 and CDR2 sequences are DFQATT and SNEGSKA (reference sequence). V lost 1 base, J lost 7 bases, and 11 bases lay in between. CDR3 nucleotides: TGCAGTGCTAGAGTGGGGGCGCGGCAGCCCCAGCATTTT. The encoded protein is CSARVGARQPQHF.